This TCR beta chain is drawn from a study of blood T cell repertoires in COVID-19. Study-level information: Sources were T cells, B-cell-depleted T cells, or PBMCs; the material itself was cDNA or gDNA.

The participants were between about 18 and 90 years old and came from roughly 25 US areas. Original processing notes: From reference gene primer amplification, estimates of nucleated cell counts were derived. Assay: immunoSEQ multiplex PCR; the TCRdb copy retains only in-frame clones and omits some. The V and J calls and clone size were taken over from that table, and D and trimming were inferred from the DNA. The table lists a few hundred thousand clones, more than 75% of them singletons. Between the trimmed V and J ends, which lost 5 bases and 6 bases, there was a span of 17 bases. CDR3 size: 15 residues. Germline V gene sequence: CDR1 MNHEY, CDR2 SMNVEV (reference sequence).

The specimen sequenced was PBMCs or T cells enriched from blood (not recorded which). The genes are TRBV27 and TRBJ1-5, with a possible D match to TRBD1 (6 bases). The TCR comes from a woman aged 45-65 years who had recovered from COVID-19. Here the CDR3 reads CASSQTRGAGQPQHF. Written as DNA, the CDR3 is TGTGCCAGCAGTCAGACCAGGGGAGCCGGTCAGCCCCAGCATTTT.